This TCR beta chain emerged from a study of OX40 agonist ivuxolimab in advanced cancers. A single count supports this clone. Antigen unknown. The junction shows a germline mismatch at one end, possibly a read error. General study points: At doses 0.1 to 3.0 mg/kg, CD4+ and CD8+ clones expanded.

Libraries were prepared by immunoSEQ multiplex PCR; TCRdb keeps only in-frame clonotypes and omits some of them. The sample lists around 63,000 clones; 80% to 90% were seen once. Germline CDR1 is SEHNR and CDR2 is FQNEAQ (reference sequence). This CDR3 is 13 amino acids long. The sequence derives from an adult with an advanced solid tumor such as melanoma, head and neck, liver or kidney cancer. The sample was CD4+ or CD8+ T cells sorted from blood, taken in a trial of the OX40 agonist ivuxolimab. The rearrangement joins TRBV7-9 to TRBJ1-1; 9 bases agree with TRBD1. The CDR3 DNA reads TGTGCCAGCAGCTCGAGACAGGGGGAACTGAGTGTCTTT. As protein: CASSSRQGELSVF.